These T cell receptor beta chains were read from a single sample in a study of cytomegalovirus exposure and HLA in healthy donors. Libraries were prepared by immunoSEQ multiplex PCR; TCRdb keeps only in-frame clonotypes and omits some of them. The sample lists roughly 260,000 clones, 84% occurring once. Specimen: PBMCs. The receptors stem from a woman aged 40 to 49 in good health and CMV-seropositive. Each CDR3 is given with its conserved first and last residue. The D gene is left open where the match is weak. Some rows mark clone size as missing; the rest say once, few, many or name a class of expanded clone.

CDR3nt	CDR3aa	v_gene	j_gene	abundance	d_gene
TGTGCCAGCAGCCGAGGCCCGAACACTGAAGCTTTCTTT	CASSRGPNTEAFF	TRBV7-8	TRBJ1-1	NA	NA
TGTGCCAGCAGTAGGACTAGCGCCCTCCTCGAGCAGTACTTC	CASSRTSALLEQYF	TRBV6-5	TRBJ2-7	NA	TRBD2
TGTGCCTGGAGTTCCTCGGAGGAGCAGTACTTC	CAWSSSEEQYF	TRBV30	TRBJ2-7	NA	NA
TGCGCCAGCAGCTTGGAAGCCCTGTCCTCCTACAATGAGCAGTTCTTC	CASSLEALSSYNEQFF	TRBV5-1	TRBJ2-1	NA	NA
TGTGCCAGCTCACCCGGGACAGGGGTCGCTTCGGCCTATGGCTACACCTTC	CASSPGTGVASAYGYTF	TRBV18	TRBJ1-2	NA	TRBD1
TGCGCCAGCAGCTTGGGGACCGGGACAAAGAACACTGAAGCTTTCTTT	CASSLGTGTKNTEAFF	TRBV5-1	TRBJ1-1	NA	NA
TGTGCCAGCAGCCGCGGGGGACAGAACACTGAAGCTTTCTTT	CASSRGGQNTEAFF	TRBV7-8	TRBJ1-1	few	NA
TGCGCCAGCAGCAGAGGGACAGGGGGGCCTGAAGCTTTCTTT	CASSRGTGGPEAFF	TRBV5-1	TRBJ1-1	NA	TRBD1
TGTGCCAGCAGCCAGGCAGGGGTGAACTATGGCTACACCTTC	CASSQAGVNYGYTF	TRBV4-2	TRBJ1-2	once	NA
TGTGCCAGCAGAGGGGACAGGGCCTACGAGCAGTACTTC	CASRGDRAYEQYF	TRBV11-1	TRBJ2-7	NA	TRBD1
TGTGCCAGTAGTACAGGGACAGGCCAAGGGCAGCCCCAGCATTTT	CASSTGTGQGQPQHF	TRBV19	TRBJ1-5	NA	TRBD1
TGTGCCAGCAGTTACCAGACAGGTCGGAGCACCGGGGAGCTGTTTTTT	CASSYQTGRSTGELFF	TRBV7-9	TRBJ2-2	NA	NA
TGTGCTAGTGGTCTACCAAACCGGGACAGGCGATCACCCCTCCACTTT	CASGLPNRDRRSPLHF	TRBV12-5	TRBJ1-6	once	TRBD1
TGTGCCAGCAGCGTAGAGAGCGGGAGGGCGGAGACCCAGTACTTC	CASSVESGRAETQYF	TRBV9	TRBJ2-5	NA	TRBD2
TGTGCCAGCAGCCCTGGGCAGACCTCTGGAAACACCATATATTTT	CASSPGQTSGNTIYF	TRBV28	TRBJ1-3	NA	NA
TGTGCCAGTAGTATCGGCCTCTCTGGGCCCTACGAGCAGTACTTC	CASSIGLSGPYEQYF	TRBV19	TRBJ2-7	NA	NA
TGTGCCAGCTCACCAGTCGGGGGAGGGAGAAACACCGGGGAGCTGTTTTTT	CASSPVGGGRNTGELFF	TRBV18	TRBJ2-2	NA	TRBD2
TGTGCCAGCAGTTGGACTAGCGGCTACGAGCAGTACTTC	CASSWTSGYEQYF	TRBV28	TRBJ2-7	NA	TRBD2
TGTGCCAGCAGCCCCGACAGGGGGGTAGGGGAAAAACTGTTTTTT	CASSPDRGVGEKLFF	TRBV9	TRBJ1-4	NA	TRBD1
TGTGCCTGGAGCTTTGGACAGGCGTCCTACGAGCAGTACTTC	CAWSFGQASYEQYF	TRBV30	TRBJ2-7	few	TRBD1
TGTGCCAGCAGCTTAGTGGGGGGAGTCGCAGATACGCAGTATTTT	CASSLVGGVADTQYF	TRBV11-2	TRBJ2-3	NA	NA
TGTGCCAGCAGCCCGCAGGGAATTGTGGCTTTCTTT	CASSPQGIVAFF	TRBV7-6	TRBJ1-1	NA	NA
TGCGCCAGCAGCCAAGATTGGGGACAGGGATACGAGCAGTACTTC	CASSQDWGQGYEQYF	TRBV4-3	TRBJ2-7	few	TRBD1
TGTGCCAGCAGTCCAACTAGCGACTCCTACAATGAGCAGTTCTTC	CASSPTSDSYNEQFF	TRBV27	TRBJ2-1	once	TRBD2
TGTGCCAGCAGCCTCGCCTACTACGAGCAGTACTTC	CASSLAYYEQYF	TRBV28	TRBJ2-7	NA	NA
TGTGCCAGCAGTTCCCGGGGTGAGCAGTACTTC	CASSSRGEQYF	TRBV28	TRBJ2-7	NA	NA
TGTGCCACCAGCGGACGGTTAGGGGGGGGCTACAATGAGCAGTTCTTC	CATSGRLGGGYNEQFF	TRBV15	TRBJ2-1	NA	NA
TGTTCCAGCAGCCAGGGATTTGCGCAGTATTTT	CSSSQGFAQYF	TRBV7-9	TRBJ2-3	few	NA
TGTGCCAGCAGCACCACGGGACAGTCCTATGGCTACACCTTC	CASSTTGQSYGYTF	TRBV9	TRBJ1-2	NA	TRBD1
TGTGCCAGCAGCTTAGTGCGAGCGGGAGTTTCCGGCGAGCAGTACTTC	CASSLVRAGVSGEQYF	TRBV7-8	TRBJ2-7	NA	TRBD2
TGCGCCAGCAGCGCGCCGACAGGGGGCGAGACCCAGTACTTC	CASSAPTGGETQYF	TRBV5-1	TRBJ2-5	NA	TRBD1
TGTGCCTGGAGGGCGGCAGGGGCAGATACGCAGTATTTT	CAWRAAGADTQYF	TRBV30	TRBJ2-3	NA	NA
TGTGCCTGGAGTGCGCGGGGAGGGTCTGGGGCCAACGTCCTGACTTTC	CAWSARGGSGANVLTF	TRBV30	TRBJ2-6	once	TRBD2
TGTGCCAGCATACAGGGGTGGGGTGAAGCTTTCTTT	CASIQGWGEAFF	TRBV2	TRBJ1-1	NA	TRBD1
TGTGCCAGCAGCTCGGGACTAGCGGGAGTTGGGGAGCAGTACTTC	CASSSGLAGVGEQYF	TRBV7-6	TRBJ2-7	NA	TRBD2
TGTGCCAGCAGTGGGACTAGCTTGCATGAGCAGTTCTTC	CASSGTSLHEQFF	TRBV25-1	TRBJ2-1	few	TRBD2
TGTGCCAGCAGCTCCCCAGGGAAAACGAATGAAAAACTGTTTTTT	CASSSPGKTNEKLFF	TRBV12-1	TRBJ1-4	few	NA
TGTGCCATCAGTGAGGGCGGGCCTGGAAACACCATATATTTT	CAISEGGPGNTIYF	TRBV10-3	TRBJ1-3	NA	NA
TGTGCCATCAGTGACCGGGACAGGGGGGCAGATACGCAGTATTTT	CAISDRDRGADTQYF	TRBV10-3	TRBJ2-3	NA	TRBD1
TGCAGCGGAAACCGGGTGAACACTGAAGCTTTCTTT	CSGNRVNTEAFF	TRBV29-1	TRBJ1-1	few	NA
TGTGCCAGCAGTTACTCTAAGGACGACTACTCCTACGAGCAGTACTTC	CASSYSKDDYSYEQYF	TRBV6-5	TRBJ2-7	NA	NA
TGCAGCGCTAACACCGACAGATCCCCTGAAGCTTTCTTT	CSANTDRSPEAFF	TRBV29-1	TRBJ1-1	NA	NA
TGTGCCAGCAGACCGACAGGGGGTCCCTATGGCTACACCTTC	CASRPTGGPYGYTF	TRBV2	TRBJ1-2	NA	TRBD1
TGTGCCAGCAGCCCTAGCGGGAGCTCCTACGAGCAGTACTTC	CASSPSGSSYEQYF	TRBV9	TRBJ2-7	once	TRBD2
TGTGCCAGCAGCCAAGACAGGGTCGGCGAGCAGTACTTC	CASSQDRVGEQYF	TRBV7-6	TRBJ2-7	NA	TRBD1
TGTGCCAGCAGCTTGGTTTCGGCCGAGGTGGAGACCCAGTACTTC	CASSLVSAEVETQYF	TRBV5-4	TRBJ2-5	NA	NA